A single count supports the clone carrying this T cell receptor beta chain. Its antigen is currently unknown. The CDR3 length is 14 residues. Trimming stripped 1 base from V and 5 bases from J, with 9 bases between. CDR1 and CDR2 (germline): SGHTA, FQGNSA. This specimen belongs to a study of T cells in localized non-small cell lung cancer. General observations from the study: Appearances in adjacent lung were noted for a median roughly 50 of the top 100 tumor clones. An association was observed between higher blood T cell density and longer overall survival.

Method: immunoSEQ multiplex PCR; TCRdb's copy keeps in-frame clones and lacks some. The sample holds 39,000 or so clones, roughly 83% seen once. Source: PBMCs, taken before any cancer treatment. The chain combines TRBV7-2 with TRBJ2-1, with a weak D call TRBD1 (6 bases). This clonotype originated in a man aged 40 to 70 with stage II lung adenocarcinoma. The CDR3 coding sequence is TGTGCCAGCAGCTTAGTAAGGGGGAACAATGAGCAGTTCTTC. Amino acid sequence: CASSLVRGNNEQFF.